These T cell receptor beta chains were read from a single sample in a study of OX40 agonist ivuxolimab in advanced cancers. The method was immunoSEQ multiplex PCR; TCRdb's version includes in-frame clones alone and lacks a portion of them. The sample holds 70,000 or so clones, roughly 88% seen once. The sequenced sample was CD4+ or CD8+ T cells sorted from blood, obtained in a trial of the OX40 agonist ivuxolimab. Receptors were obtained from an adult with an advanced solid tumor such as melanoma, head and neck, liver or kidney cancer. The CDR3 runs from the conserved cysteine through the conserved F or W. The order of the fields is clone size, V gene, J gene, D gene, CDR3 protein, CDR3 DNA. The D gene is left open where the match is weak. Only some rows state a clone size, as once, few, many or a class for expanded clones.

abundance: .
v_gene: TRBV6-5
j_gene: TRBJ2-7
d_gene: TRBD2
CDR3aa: CASSHTSGRSYEQYF
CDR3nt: TGTGCCAGCAGCCATACTAGCGGGAGGTCCTACGAGCAGTACTTC

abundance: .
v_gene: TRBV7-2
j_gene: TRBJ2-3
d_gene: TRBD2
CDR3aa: CASSKLARGTDTQYF
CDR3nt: TGTGCCAGCAGCAAACTAGCGAGGGGCACAGATACGCAGTATTTT

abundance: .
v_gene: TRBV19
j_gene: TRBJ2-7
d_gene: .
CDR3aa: CARPQRPGSYEQYF
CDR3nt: TGTGCCAGACCCCAACGACCGGGCTCTTACGAGCAGTACTTC

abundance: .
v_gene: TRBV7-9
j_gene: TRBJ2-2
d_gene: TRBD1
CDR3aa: CASSLRGQADNTGELFF
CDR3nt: TGTGCCAGCAGCTTAAGGGGACAGGCTGACAACACCGGGGAGCTGTTTTTT

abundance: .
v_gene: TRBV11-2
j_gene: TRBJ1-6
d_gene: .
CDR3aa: CASSLSPYNSPLHF
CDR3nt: TGTGCCAGCAGCTTAAGTCCATATAATTCACCCCTCCACTTT

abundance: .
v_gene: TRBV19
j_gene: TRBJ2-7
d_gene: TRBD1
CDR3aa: CASSLRDRAYEQYF
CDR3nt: TGTGCCAGTAGTCTTCGGGACAGGGCCTACGAGCAGTACTTC

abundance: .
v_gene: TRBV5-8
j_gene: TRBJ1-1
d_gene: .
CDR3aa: CASSHKSNTEAFF
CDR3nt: TGTGCCAGCAGCCATAAGTCGAACACTGAAGCTTTCTTT

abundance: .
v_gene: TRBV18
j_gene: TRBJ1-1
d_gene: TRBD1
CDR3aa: CASSPQGQGMNTEAFF
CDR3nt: TGTGCCAGCTCACCACAGGGACAGGGGATGAACACTGAAGCTTTCTTT

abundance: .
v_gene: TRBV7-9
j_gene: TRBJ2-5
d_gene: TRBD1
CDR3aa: CASSLGQAAWETQYF
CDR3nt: TGTGCCAGCAGCCTGGGACAGGCCGCTTGGGAGACCCAGTACTTC

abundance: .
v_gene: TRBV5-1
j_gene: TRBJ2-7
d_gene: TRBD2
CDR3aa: CASSLGAGGRREQYF
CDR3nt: TGCGCCAGCAGCTTGGGAGCGGGGGGCCGCCGCGAGCAGTACTTC

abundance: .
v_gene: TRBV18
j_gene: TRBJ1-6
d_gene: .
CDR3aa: CASSHAGTVLNSPLHF
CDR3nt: TGTGCCAGCTCACACGCCGGGACGGTTCTAAATTCACCCCTCCACTTT

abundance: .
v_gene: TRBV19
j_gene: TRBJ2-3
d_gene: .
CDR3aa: CASSIVLFEASTDTQYF
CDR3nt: TGTGCCAGTAGTATAGTTCTTTTTGAAGCTAGCACAGATACGCAGTATTTT

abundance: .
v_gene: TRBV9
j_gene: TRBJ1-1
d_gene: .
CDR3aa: CASSAGYDRTEAFF
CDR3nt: TGTGCCAGCAGCGCTGGCTATGACCGCACTGAAGCTTTCTTT

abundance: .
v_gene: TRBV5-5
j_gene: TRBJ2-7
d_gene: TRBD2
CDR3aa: CASSRQGTSGVYEQYF
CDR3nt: TGTGCCAGCAGCCGACAGGGAACTAGCGGGGTCTACGAGCAGTACTTC

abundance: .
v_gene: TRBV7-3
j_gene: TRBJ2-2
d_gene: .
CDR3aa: CASSINGGGTGELFF
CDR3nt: TGTGCCAGCAGTATTAATGGGGGCGGCACCGGGGAGCTGTTTTTT

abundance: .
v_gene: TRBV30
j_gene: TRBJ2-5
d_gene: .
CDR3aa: CAWSVSTLGETQYF
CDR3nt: TGTGCCTGGAGTGTTAGCACTTTAGGAGAGACCCAGTACTTC

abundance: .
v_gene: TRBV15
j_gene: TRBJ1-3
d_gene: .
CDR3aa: CATRDRLQPGNTIYF
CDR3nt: TGTGCCACCAGGGACCGCTTACAGCCTGGAAACACCATATATTTT

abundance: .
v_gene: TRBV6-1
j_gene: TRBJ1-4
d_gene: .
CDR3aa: CASSERSLPEKLFF
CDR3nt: TGTGCCAGCAGTGAGCGCAGCCTTCCGGAAAAACTGTTTTTT

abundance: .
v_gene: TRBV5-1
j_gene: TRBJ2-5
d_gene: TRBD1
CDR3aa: CASSPGTGSAGETQYF
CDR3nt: TGCGCCAGCAGCCCCGGGACAGGGTCAGCCGGAGAGACCCAGTACTTC

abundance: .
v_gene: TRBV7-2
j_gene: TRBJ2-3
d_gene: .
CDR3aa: CASSLEVNTQYF
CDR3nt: TGTGCCAGCAGCTTAGAAGTAAATACGCAGTATTTT

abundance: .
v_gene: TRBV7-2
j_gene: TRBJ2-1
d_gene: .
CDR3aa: CASSSQWGVNNEQFF
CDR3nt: TGTGCCAGCAGCTCTCAGTGGGGGGTCAACAATGAGCAGTTCTTC

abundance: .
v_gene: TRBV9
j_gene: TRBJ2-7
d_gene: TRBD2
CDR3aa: CASSRPGGNEQYF
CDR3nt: TGTGCCAGCAGCAGACCGGGGGGTAACGAGCAGTACTTC

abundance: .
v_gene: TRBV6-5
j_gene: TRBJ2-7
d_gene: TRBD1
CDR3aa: CASSPHGQGVAEQYF
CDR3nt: TGTGCCAGCAGCCCACACGGTCAGGGGGTCGCCGAGCAGTACTTC

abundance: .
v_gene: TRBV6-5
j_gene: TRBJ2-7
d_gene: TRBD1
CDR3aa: CASSYPPGGPSYEQYF
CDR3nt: TGTGCCAGCAGTTACCCCCCAGGGGGCCCATCCTACGAGCAGTACTTC

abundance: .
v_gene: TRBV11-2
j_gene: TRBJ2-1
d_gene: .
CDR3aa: CASSSWGLSSYNEQFF
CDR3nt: TGTGCCAGCAGCTCCTGGGGGCTAAGCTCCTACAATGAGCAGTTCTTC

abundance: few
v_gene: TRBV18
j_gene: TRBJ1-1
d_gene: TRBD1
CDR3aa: CASTDRGNTEAFF
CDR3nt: TGTGCCAGCACAGACAGGGGAAATACTGAAGCTTTCTTT

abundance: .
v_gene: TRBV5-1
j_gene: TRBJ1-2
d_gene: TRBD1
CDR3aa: CASSLEPGTATGYTF
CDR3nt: TGCGCCAGCAGCTTGGAACCCGGGACAGCGACTGGCTACACCTTC

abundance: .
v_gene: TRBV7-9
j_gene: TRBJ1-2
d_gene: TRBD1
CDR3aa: CASRRPDRAFQANYGYTF
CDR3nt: TGTGCCAGCCGCCGCCCGGACAGGGCCTTTCAAGCTAACTATGGCTACACCTTC

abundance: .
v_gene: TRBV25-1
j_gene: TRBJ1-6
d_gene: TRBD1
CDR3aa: CASSAQTGRNSPLHF
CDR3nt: TGTGCCAGCAGTGCTCAGACAGGGAGGAATTCACCCCTCCACTTT

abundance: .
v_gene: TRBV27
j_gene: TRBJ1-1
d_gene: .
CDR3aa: CASSFLVPTGDPKNTEAFF
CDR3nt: TGTGCCAGCAGTTTCTTGGTTCCCACCGGAGACCCCAAGAACACTGAAGCTTTCTTT

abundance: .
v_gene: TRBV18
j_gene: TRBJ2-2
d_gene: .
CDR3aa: CASSPRTGELFF
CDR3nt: TGTGCCAGCTCACCACGAACCGGGGAGCTGTTTTTT

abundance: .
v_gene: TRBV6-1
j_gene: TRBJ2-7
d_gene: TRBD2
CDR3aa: CASSSGLAESYEQYF
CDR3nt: TGTGCCAGCAGTTCAGGACTAGCGGAGTCCTACGAGCAGTACTTC

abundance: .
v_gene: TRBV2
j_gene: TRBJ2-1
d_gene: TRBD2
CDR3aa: CASSFSGRAINEQFF
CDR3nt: TGTGCCAGCAGTTTTAGCGGGAGGGCCATCAATGAGCAGTTCTTC

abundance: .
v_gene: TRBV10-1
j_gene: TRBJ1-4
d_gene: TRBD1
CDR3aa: CAVPPRCGTGLCEKLFF
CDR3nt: TGCGCCGTCCCCCCCCGGTGTGGGACAGGGCTTTGTGAAAAACTGTTTTTT

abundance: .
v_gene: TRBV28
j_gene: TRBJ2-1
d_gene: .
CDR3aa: CASSTDLGPTSYNEQFF
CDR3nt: TGTGCCAGCAGTACCGACTTGGGTCCCACCTCCTACAATGAGCAGTTCTTC

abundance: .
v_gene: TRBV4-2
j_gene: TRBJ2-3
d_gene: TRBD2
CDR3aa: CASSTRLAGADTQYF
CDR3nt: TGTGCCAGCAGCACCCGACTAGCAGGAGCAGATACGCAGTATTTT

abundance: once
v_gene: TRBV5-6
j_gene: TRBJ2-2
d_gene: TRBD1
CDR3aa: CASSLKGAGTGELFF
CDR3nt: TGTGCCAGCAGCTTGAAGGGGGCTGGGACCGGGGAGCTGTTTTTT

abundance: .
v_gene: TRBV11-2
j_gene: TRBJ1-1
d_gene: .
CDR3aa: CASSLRGGRNTEAFF
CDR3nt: TGTGCCAGCAGCTTAAGGGGTGGGAGGAACACTGAAGCTTTCTTT

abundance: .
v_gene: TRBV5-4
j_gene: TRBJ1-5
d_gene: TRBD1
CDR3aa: CASSAGGTNQPQHF
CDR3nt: TGTGCCAGCAGCGCAGGGGGCACGAATCAGCCCCAGCATTTT

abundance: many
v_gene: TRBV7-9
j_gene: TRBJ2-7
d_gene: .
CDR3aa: CASSQRRDPGDEQYF
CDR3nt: TGTGCCAGCAGCCAGCGACGAGACCCAGGCGACGAGCAGTACTTC

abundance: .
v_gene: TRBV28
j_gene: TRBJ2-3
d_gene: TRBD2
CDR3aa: CASSLSGGDTQYF
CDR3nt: TGTGCCAGCAGTTTATCGGGAGGAGATACGCAGTATTTT

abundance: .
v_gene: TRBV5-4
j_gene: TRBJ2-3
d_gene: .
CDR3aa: CASSLFLAGRTDTQYF
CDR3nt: TGTGCCAGCAGCTTGTTTCTGGCGGGGCGCACAGATACGCAGTATTTT

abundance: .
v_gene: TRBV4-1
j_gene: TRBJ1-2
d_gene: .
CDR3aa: CASSQVGGFNYGYTF
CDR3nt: TGCGCCAGCAGCCAAGTAGGAGGGTTTAACTATGGCTACACCTTC

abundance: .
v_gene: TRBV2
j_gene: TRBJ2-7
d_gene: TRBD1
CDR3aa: CASSDWGGTGDSWWYF
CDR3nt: TGTGCCAGCAGTGACTGGGGGGGGACAGGGGACTCCTGGTGGTACTTC

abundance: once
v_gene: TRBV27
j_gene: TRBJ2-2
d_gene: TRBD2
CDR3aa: CASSLYNPSLAGVYTGELFF
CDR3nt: TGTGCCAGCAGTTTATATAACCCCTCGCTAGCGGGAGTTTACACCGGGGAGCTGTTTTTT